This T cell receptor (beta chain) is drawn from a study of blood T cell repertoires in COVID-19. Original data processing: Cell counts per sample came from amplifying reference gene primers. The method was immunoSEQ multiplex PCR; TCRdb's version includes in-frame clones alone and lacks a portion of them. V, J and clone size are taken as reported in that table, and D and trimming were inferred from the DNA itself. The table includes about 300,000 clones, around 90% detected once. V shed 2 bases, J shed 4 bases, and the junction held 6 bases outside the gene matches. From germline, CDR1 is MNHEY and CDR2 SMNVEV (reference sequence). This CDR3 contains 16 residues.

The gene calls are TRBV27 and TRBJ1-5; 9 bases agree with TRBD1. The source is a young man with active or convalescent COVID-19. Sequencing was performed on peripheral blood. The CDR3 sequence is CASSLRPTGGNQPQHF. CDR3 nucleotide sequence: TGTGCCAGCAGTTTAAGGCCGACAGGGGGTAATCAGCCCCAGCATTTT.